Shown below are 23 T cell receptor beta chains from a single sample sequenced in a study of T cells in Graves' hyperthyroidism and ophthalmopathy. Amplification targeted TCR beta CDR3 regions from RNA transcripts. The study used the HTBI primer set for a first-round RT-PCR of the TCR CDR3. TCRdb re-analysed the multiplex PCR reads in MiXCR, keeping a single row per CDR3 protein. Of almost 350,000 distinct CDR3 sequences in the sample, 15% to 20% are singletons; the top ten hold about 16%. Sequencing input: blood. The receptors were gathered from a woman in her thirties or forties with Graves' ophthalmopathy.

The sample holds many counts of this clonotype. The V gene is TRBV6-5, the J gene TRBJ2-7; 7 bases fit TRBD2. The junction had 14 bases not matched to a gene; V was cut back by 6 bases and J by 0 bases. Looked up from germline, CDR1 is MNHEY and CDR2 is SVGAGI. The CDR3 consists of 17 residues. The CDR3 reads CASSRSSGEKGSYEQYF. The CDR3 DNA is TGTGCCAGCAGCCGTTCTAGCGGAGAAAAAGGCTCCTACGAGCAGTACTTC.

The chain carries TRBV12-3 or TRBV12-4 and TRBJ1-3; D remains ambiguous. V shed 5 bases and J shed 4 bases, with 9 bases lying between them. This CDR3 comprises 13 residues. In DNA form, the CDR3 reads TGTGCCAGCAGTCGCCTACAGGGAAACACCATATATTTT. Translation gives CASSRLQGNTIYF.

This clonotype was seen many times. The J gene is TRBJ2-5, the V gene TRBV11-2, with 7 nucleotides matching TRBD2. This CDR3 region has 15 residues. V trimming: 1 base; J trimming: 4 bases; junction bases outside the gene matches: 6. Per germline, CDR1 SGHAT and CDR2 FQNNGV. CDR3 nucleotides: TGTGCCAGCAGCTTAGGTGCGGGAGCCAGAGAGACCCAGTACTTC. Translated: CASSLGAGARETQYF.

Regarding this clonotype: At one of its ends the junction is not consistent with the germline gene, which may arise from a read error. The chain joins TRBV7-8 to TRBJ1-5; D is ambiguous. Germline V gives CDR1 SGHVS, CDR2 FQNEAQ. There are 16 residues in the CDR3. CDR3 loop: CASSLARVWGKQPQPF. CDR3 DNA sequence: TGTGCCAGCAGCTTAGCCCGGGTGTGGGGTAAACAGCCCCAGCCTTTT.

CDR3 sequence: CASRGPLAGRQYF. The CDR3 nucleotides read TGTGCCAGCAGGGGCCCACTAGCAGGGCGGCAGTACTTC. The V gene is TRBV6-1, the J gene TRBJ2-7; D perhaps matches TRBD2 (6 bases). The germline V gene has CDR1 MNHNS and CDR2 SASEGT. This CDR3 contains 13 residues. The V and J ends lost 6 bases and 9 bases respectively, with 18 bases between them.

The sample holds a few counts of this clonotype. The junction departs from the called germline gene at one end, perhaps through a read error. The V gene is TRBV15, the J gene TRBJ1-2; 9 positions agree with TRBD1. The CDR3 is 13 amino acids. Germline V CDR1 and CDR2: LNHNV, YYDKDF (reference sequence). In DNA, the CDR3 is TGTGCCACCAGCAGAAATCGGGACAGGGCCCTCAGCTTC. Its protein product is CATSRNRDRALSF.

The table lists this clonotype with many counts. This chain connects TRBV27 to TRBJ2-5; 8 bases agree with TRBD2. This CDR3 has 14 amino acids. Trimming at V came to 5 bases and at J to 5 bases, leaving 7 bases not matched to a gene. Germline V gene lookup returns CDR1 MNHEY and CDR2 SMNVEV (reference sequence). This CDR3 is CASSLDPGGETQYF. CDR3 bases: TGTGCCAGCAGTCTGGACCCGGGGGGGGAGACCCAGTACTTC.

This clonotype has ten or more counts. The rearrangement uses TRBV19 and TRBJ1-1; D not resolved. The CDR3 has 13 residues. Germline V gives CDR1 LNHDA, CDR2 SQIVND (reference sequence). V lost 3 bases, J lost 1 base, and 6 bases lay in between. This CDR3 is CASSIGPNTEAFF. CDR3 bases: TGTGCCAGTAGTATCGGTCCGAACACTGAAGCTTTCTTT.

This clonotype was picked up many times. The gene calls are TRBV7-9 and TRBJ1-5; TRBD1 might be the D (6 bases). Trimming cost V 6 bases and J 7 bases, with 13 bases left between them. The CDR3 is 13 residues long. Germline CDR1 is SEHNR and CDR2 is FQNEAQ (reference sequence). CDR3 amino acids: CASSLGAEQPQHF. DNA for the CDR3: TGTGCCAGCAGTCTGGGGGCAGAACAGCCCCAGCATTTT.

The table lists this clonotype with many counts. The chain has TRBV11-1 and TRBJ2-2, with D possibly TRBD1 on 6 matching bases. Germline values: CDR1 SGHAT, CDR2 FQDESV (reference sequence). The CDR3 runs to 16 residues. Trimming took off 1 base at V and 7 bases at J, with 16 bases between the two ends. DNA for the CDR3: TGTGCCAGCAGCTTAGTCCGGGACATACAAAGCGGGGAGCTGTTTTTT. It translates to CASSLVRDIQSGELFF.

This clonotype was recorded many times. Written as DNA, the CDR3 is TGTGCCAGCAGCCCGCGGACAGGGTACTACGAGCAGTACTTC. Translated: CASSPRTGYYEQYF. The chain couples TRBV5-8 to TRBJ2-7; TRBD1 matches at 8 bases. V dropped 4 bases and J dropped 3; count of bases not matched to a gene: 6. CDR3 length equals 14 residues. The germline V gene has CDR1 SGHTS and CDR2 YDEGEE.

This clonotype was seen many times. The gene calls are TRBV28 and TRBJ1-5; D unclear. V was shortened by 4 bases and J by 4 bases, with 8 bases between the two germline ends. Looked up from germline, CDR1 is MDHEN and CDR2 is SYDVKM. This CDR3 has 13 amino acids. The CDR3 bases are TGTGCCAGCAGTTCAGGCCGTAATCAGCCCCAGCATTTT. It is translated as CASSSGRNQPQHF.

Many counts were recorded for this clonotype. CDR3 amino acids: CASSLGGGRNQPQHF. The CDR3 DNA follows: TGTGCCAGCAGTTTAGGCGGGGGGCGAAATCAGCCCCAGCATTTT. The V gene is TRBV28, the J gene TRBJ1-5; D is possibly TRBD1 (6 bases). This CDR3 contains 15 residues. Per the germline V gene, CDR1 is MDHEN and CDR2 is SYDVKM. The V end lost 2 bases, the J end lost 4 bases, and 12 bases lay between the germline ends.

The table lists this clonotype with many counts. J is TRBJ2-7 and V is TRBV12-3 or TRBV12-4; TRBD1 matches at 9 bases. This CDR3 is built from 15 residues. The trim removed 3 bases at V and 2 bases at J, leaving 5 bases unmatched. CDR3: CASSFGQGIPYEQYF. The CDR3 DNA follows: TGTGCCAGCAGTTTCGGACAGGGGATCCCCTACGAGCAGTACTTC.

This CDR3 is CASKADLNEQYF. The CDR3 nucleotides are TGTGCCAGCAAAGCCGACCTGAACGAGCAGTACTTC. V is TRBV2 and J is TRBJ2-7; D not resolved. The CDR3 has 12 residues. Germline CDR1 SNHLY, CDR2 FYNNEI. V gave up 7 bases and J gave up 5 bases, with 12 bases separating them.

The table lists this clonotype with many counts. This chain connects TRBV12-3 or TRBV12-4 to TRBJ2-5; 14 bases line up with TRBD2. V gave up 4 bases and J gave up 5 bases; unmatched junction bases: 9. The CDR3 consists of 17 residues. CDR3 sequence (DNA): TGTGCCAGCAGTTCCGGGACTAGCGGGAGTGTTTTGGAGACCCAGTACTTC. This codes for CASSSGTSGSVLETQYF.

This clonotype was picked up many times. Here the CDR3 DNA reads TGTGCCAGCAGTTCCGGCATTAGGGGCTACACCTTC. It encodes CASSSGIRGYTF. The chain is built from TRBV12-3 or TRBV12-4 and TRBJ1-2, with D unresolved. The CDR3 totals 12 residues. V lost 4 bases, J lost 8 bases, and 11 bases lay in between.

This clonotype was detected many times. This chain connects TRBV2 to TRBJ1-1; 10 nucleotides align to TRBD1. J lost 4 bases, V lost 4 bases, and 3 bases had no gene match. CDR1 and CDR2 from the germline V gene are SNHLY and FYNNEI. This CDR3 spans 14 amino acids. The CDR3 sequence is CASSGTGGSTEAFF. CDR3 in DNA: TGTGCCAGCAGTGGGACAGGGGGAAGCACTGAAGCTTTCTTT.

The chain joins TRBV18 to TRBJ1-5; no reliable D call. Germline V CDR1 and CDR2: KGHSH, LQKENI. V shed 2 bases and J shed 3 bases, with 8 bases lying between them. The CDR3 length is 14 residues. CDR3 nucleotide sequence: TGTGCCAGCTCACCAGGCAGGAACAATCAGCCCCAGCATTTT. Residues: CASSPGRNNQPQHF.

V is TRBV3-1 and J is TRBJ2-5, with 9 bases that match TRBD1. V lost 1 base to trimming and J lost 5 bases; unmatched junction nucleotides: 8. CDR1 LGHDT and CDR2 YNNKEL come from the germline V gene (reference sequence). This CDR3 is 16 amino acids long. DNA for the CDR3: TGTGCCAGCAGCCAAGGACCGGGACAGGGTGATGAGACCCAGTACTTC. It yields the protein CASSQGPGQGDETQYF.

This clonotype was detected many times. The V and J genes are TRBV29-1 and TRBJ2-7, with TRBD2 identical over 8 bases. Germline V gene data show CDR1 as SQVTM and CDR2 as ANQGSEA. The V segment lost 6 bases and the J segment 2 bases; nucleotides outside the gene matches: 3. CDR3 length: 12 residues. CDR3 amino acids: CSVSGGAYEQYF. The CDR3 DNA follows: TGCAGCGTCTCGGGAGGGGCCTACGAGCAGTACTTC.

The chain carries TRBV29-1 and TRBJ2-2, with D tentatively TRBD1 (5 bases). CDR1 is SQVTM, CDR2 ANQGSEA, per germline. The CDR3 spans 13 residues. V was cut by 7 bases and J by 9 bases, with 18 bases left in between. CDR3 residues: CSAGQTDGRELFF. The CDR3 bases are TGCAGCGCTGGGCAGACAGATGGGAGGGAGCTGTTTTTT.

This clonotype was counted many times. V is TRBV6-2 or TRBV6-3 and J is TRBJ2-7; D perhaps matches TRBD2 (5 bases). This CDR3 has 14 amino acids. V dropped 0 bases and J dropped 2 bases, with 8 bases sitting between them. Germline V gene data show CDR1 as MNHEY and CDR2 as SVGEGT. CDR3 residues: CASSYSTTTYEQYF. The CDR3 nucleotides read TGTGCCAGCAGTTACTCAACGACTACCTACGAGCAGTACTTC.